This T cell receptor beta chain was captured by sequencing in a study of T cells in Graves' hyperthyroidism and ophthalmopathy. The study, taken as a whole, reports: Most thyroid clonotypes with frequency above 0.001 were detected in blood.

Trimming took 3 bases from V and 4 from J; bases not matched to a gene: 2. CDR3 length: 14 amino acids. CDR1 is LNHDA, CDR2 SQIVND, per germline (reference sequence). This clonotype was counted many times. Its antigen is unidentified. What was amplified from RNA transcripts were TCR beta CDR3 regions. Researchers ran a first-round RT-PCR on the TCR CDR3 using the HTBI primer set. TCRdb reprocessed the multiplex PCR reads with MiXCR, giving one entry per CDR3 protein. This sample has some 550,000 distinct CDR3 sequences, with around 21% found just once. Subjects aged 18 to 65 presented with newly diagnosed hyperthyroidism of less than 2 months' duration. On the basis of clinical symptoms, serum thyroxine and TRAb, thyroid ultrasound and orbital computed tomography, diagnoses were made. Extraction of PBMCs used roughly 9.3 ml of fresh peripheral blood.

V and J are TRBV19 and TRBJ2-2, with 7 bases fitting TRBD2. The sequence came from a man between 18 and 29 years old with Graves' hyperthyroidism. Source material: blood. CDR3 nucleotides: TGTGCCAGTAGTATGGGAGGGCCCACCGGGGAGCTGTTTTTT. This gives the protein CASSMGGPTGELFF.